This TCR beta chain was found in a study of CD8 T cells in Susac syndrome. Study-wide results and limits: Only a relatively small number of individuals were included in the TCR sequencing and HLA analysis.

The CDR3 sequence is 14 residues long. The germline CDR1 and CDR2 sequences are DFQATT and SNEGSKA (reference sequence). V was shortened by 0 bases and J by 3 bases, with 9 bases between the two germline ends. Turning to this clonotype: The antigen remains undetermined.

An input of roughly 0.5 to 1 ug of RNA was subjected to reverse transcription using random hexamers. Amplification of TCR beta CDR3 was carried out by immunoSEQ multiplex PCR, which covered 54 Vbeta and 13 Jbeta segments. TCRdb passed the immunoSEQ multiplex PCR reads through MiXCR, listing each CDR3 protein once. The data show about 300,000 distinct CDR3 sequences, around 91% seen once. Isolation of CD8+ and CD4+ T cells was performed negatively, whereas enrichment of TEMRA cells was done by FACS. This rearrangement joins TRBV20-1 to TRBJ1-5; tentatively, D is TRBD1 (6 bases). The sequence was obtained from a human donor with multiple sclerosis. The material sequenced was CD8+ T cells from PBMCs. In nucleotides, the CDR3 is TGCAGTGCTAGAGAGGACAGACCCAATCAGCCCCAGCATTTT. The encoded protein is CSAREDRPNQPQHF.